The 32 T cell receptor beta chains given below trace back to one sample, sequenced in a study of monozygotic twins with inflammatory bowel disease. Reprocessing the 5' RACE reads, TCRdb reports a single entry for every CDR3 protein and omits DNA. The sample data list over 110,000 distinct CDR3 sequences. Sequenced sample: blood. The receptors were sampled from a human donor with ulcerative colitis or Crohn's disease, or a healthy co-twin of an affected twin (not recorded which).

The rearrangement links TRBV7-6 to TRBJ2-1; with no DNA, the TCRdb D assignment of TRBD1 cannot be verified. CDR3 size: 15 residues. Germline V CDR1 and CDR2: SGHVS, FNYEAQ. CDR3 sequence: CASSLTGQGYNEQFF.

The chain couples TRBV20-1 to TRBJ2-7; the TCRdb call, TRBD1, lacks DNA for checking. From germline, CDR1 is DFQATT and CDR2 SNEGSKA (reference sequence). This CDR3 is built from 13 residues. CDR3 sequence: CSAEPGGSYEQYF.

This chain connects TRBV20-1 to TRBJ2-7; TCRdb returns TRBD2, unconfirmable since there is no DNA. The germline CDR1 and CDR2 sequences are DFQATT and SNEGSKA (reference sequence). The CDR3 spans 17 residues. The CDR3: CSARMGLAGGIYYEQYF.

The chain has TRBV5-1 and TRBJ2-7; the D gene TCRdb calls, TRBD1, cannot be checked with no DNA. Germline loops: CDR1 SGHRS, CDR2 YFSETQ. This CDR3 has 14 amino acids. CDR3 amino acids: CASSLPGTIHEQYF.

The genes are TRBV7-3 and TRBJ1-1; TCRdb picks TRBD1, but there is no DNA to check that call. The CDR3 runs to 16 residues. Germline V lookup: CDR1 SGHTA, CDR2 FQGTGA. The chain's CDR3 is CASSLGGGVTTPEAFF.

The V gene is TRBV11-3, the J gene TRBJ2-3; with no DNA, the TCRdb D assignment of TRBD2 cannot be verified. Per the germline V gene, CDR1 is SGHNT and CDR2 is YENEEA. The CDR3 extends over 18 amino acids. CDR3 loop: CASSPRSSGGAPPPRQYF.

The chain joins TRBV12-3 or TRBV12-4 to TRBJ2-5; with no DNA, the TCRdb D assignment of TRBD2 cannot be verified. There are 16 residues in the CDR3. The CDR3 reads CASKRAGLRWEDTQYF.

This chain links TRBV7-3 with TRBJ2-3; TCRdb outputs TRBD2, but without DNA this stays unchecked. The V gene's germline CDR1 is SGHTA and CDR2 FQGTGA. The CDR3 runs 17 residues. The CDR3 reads CASSSRLLAGDVNTQYF.

CDR3 region: CASSLEAGGRVEQFF. The chain is built from TRBV5-4 and TRBJ2-1; TCRdb's D gene call, TRBD2, goes unchecked for lack of DNA. The CDR3 has 15 amino acids. The germline V gene has CDR1 SGHNT and CDR2 YYREEE (reference sequence).

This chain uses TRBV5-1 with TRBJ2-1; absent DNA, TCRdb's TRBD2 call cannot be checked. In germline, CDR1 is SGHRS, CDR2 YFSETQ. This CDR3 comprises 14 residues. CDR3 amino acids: CASSLGWGDNEQFF.

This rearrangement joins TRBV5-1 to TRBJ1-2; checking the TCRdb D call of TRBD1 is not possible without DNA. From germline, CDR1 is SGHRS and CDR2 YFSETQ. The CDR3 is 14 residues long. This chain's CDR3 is CASRGEGVPGGYTF.

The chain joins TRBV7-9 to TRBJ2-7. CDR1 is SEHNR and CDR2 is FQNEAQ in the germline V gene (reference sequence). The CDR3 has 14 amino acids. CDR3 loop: CASSLVGVPYEQYF. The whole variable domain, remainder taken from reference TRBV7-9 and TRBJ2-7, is DTGVSQNPRHKITKRGQNVTFRCDPISEHNRLYWYRQTLGQGPEFLTYFQNEAQLEKSRLLSDRFSAERPKGSFSTLEIQRTEQGDSAMYLCASSLVGVPYEQYFGPGTRLTVT.

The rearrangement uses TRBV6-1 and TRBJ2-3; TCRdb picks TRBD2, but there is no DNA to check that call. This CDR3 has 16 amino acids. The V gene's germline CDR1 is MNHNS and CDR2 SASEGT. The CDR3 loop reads CASSQLAGGSRRTQYF.

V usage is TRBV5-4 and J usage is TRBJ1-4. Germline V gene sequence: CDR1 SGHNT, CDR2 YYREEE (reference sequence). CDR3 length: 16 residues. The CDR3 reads CASSQQGGGSGEKLFF.

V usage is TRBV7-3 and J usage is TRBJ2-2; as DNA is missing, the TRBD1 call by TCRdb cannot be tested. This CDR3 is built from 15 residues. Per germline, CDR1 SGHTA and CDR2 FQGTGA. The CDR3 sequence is CASSRAGQGSGELFF.

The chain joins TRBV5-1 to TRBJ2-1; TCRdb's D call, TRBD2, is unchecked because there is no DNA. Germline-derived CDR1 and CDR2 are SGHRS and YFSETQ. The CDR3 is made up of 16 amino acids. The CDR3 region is CASSLDSGLDYNEQFF.

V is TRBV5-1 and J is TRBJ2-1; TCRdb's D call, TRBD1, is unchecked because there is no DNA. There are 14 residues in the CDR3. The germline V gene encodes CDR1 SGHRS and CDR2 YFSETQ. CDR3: CASSSPGHNNEQFF.

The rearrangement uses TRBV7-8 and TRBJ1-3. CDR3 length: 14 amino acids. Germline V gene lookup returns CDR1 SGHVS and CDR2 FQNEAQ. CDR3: CASRRERSGNTIYF.

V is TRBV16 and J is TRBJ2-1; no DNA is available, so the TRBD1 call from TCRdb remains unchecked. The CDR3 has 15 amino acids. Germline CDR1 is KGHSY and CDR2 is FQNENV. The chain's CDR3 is CASSERDRVNNEQFF.

The CDR3 reads CASSLEAGGADISYEQYF. This sequence joins TRBV5-1 and TRBJ2-7; TCRdb designates TRBD1, a call that cannot be tested without DNA. Germline CDR1 SGHRS, CDR2 YFSETQ. This CDR3 has 18 residues.

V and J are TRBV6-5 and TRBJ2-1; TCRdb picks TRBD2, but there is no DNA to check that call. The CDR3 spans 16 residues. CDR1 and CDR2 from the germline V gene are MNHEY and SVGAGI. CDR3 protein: CASSSPGLAGHNEQFF.

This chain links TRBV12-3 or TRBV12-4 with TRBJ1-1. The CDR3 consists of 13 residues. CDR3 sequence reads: CASLLTRNTEAFF.

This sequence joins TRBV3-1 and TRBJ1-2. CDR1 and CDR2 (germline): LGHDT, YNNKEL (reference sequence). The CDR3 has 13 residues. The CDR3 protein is CASSPRTNYGYTF.

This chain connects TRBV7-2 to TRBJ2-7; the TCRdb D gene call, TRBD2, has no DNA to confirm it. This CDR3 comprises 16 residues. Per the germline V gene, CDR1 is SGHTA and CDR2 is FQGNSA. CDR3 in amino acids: CASSLGVPSLQYEQYF. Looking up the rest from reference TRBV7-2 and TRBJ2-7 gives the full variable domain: GAGVSQSPSNKVTEKGKDVELRCDPISGHTALYWYRQSLGQGLEFLIYFQGNSAPDKSGLPSDRFSAERTGGSVSTLTIQRTQQEDSAVYLCASSLGVPSLQYEQYFGPGTRLTVT.

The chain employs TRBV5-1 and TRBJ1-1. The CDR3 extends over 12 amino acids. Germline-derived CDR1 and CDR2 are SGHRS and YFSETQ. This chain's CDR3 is CASSLGSLEAFF.

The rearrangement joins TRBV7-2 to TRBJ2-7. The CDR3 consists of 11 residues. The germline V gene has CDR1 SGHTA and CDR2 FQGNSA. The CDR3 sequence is CASSLVLEQYF.

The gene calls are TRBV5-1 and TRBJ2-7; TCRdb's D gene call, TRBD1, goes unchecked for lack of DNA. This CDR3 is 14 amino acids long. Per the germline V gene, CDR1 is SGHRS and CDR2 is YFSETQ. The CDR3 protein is CASSSWTGVYEQYF. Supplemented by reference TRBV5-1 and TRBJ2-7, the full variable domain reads KAGVTQTPRYLIKTRGQQVTLSCSPISGHRSVSWYQQTPGQGLQFLFEYFSETQRNKGNFPGRFSGRQFSNSRSEMNVSTLELGDSALYLCASSSWTGVYEQYFGPGTRLTVT.

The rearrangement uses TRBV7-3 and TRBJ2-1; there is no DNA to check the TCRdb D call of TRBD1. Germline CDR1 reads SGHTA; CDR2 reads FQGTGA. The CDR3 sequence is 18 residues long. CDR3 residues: CASSLTKQGAPLYNEQFF.

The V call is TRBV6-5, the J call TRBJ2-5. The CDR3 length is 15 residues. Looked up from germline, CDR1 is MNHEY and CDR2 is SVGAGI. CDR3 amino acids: CASSYDHSGMETQYF.

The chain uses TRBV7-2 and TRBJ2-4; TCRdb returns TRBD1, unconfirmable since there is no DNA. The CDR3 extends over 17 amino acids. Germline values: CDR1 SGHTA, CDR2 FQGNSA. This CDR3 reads CASSLVWRGRTKNIQYF.

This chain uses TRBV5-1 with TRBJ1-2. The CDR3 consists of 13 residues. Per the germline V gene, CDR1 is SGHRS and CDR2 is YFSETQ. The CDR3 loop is CASSLVAADGYTF.

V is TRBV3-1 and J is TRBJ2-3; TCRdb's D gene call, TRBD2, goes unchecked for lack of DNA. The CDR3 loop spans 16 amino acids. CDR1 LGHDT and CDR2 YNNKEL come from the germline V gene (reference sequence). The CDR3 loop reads CASSGRLAGGAGAQYF.